The rows below give T cell receptor beta chains drawn from one sample of a study of PD-1 blockade in classical Hodgkin lymphoma. Sequencing used immunoSEQ multiplex PCR; TCRdb keeps in-frame clones, though not all of them. Found here are 25,000 to 35,000 clones, roughly 70% of them singletons; the top ten hold about a quarter. Material: peripheral blood mononuclear cells (PBMCs), obtained before the second cycle of nivolumab. These receptors all stem from a human donor with classical Hodgkin lymphoma. The CDR3 runs from the conserved cysteine through the conserved F or W. A D gene is named only where the DNA matches it firmly. Not every row has a clone size; where given, it reads once, few, many or a size class.

clone_size: -; d_call: -; v_call: TRBV6-5; j_call: TRBJ1-1; cdr3_aa: CASSGSRNTEAFF; cdr3_nt: TGTGCCAGCAGCGGAAGTAGGAACACTGAAGCTTTCTTT
clone_size: few; d_call: TRBD1; v_call: TRBV19; j_call: TRBJ2-2; cdr3_aa: CASSGLLAPGTGNTGELFF; cdr3_nt: TGTGCCAGTAGTGGCTTATTGGCCCCCGGGACAGGGAACACCGGGGAGCTGTTTTTT
clone_size: -; d_call: -; v_call: TRBV6-5; j_call: TRBJ1-2; cdr3_aa: CASSLGGYTF; cdr3_nt: TGTGCCAGCAGCCTGGGGGGCTACACCTTC
clone_size: few; d_call: -; v_call: TRBV29-1; j_call: TRBJ1-1; cdr3_aa: CSVAGRGNTEAFF; cdr3_nt: TGCAGCGTTGCGGGCAGGGGGAACACTGAAGCTTTCTTT
clone_size: few; d_call: -; v_call: TRBV19; j_call: TRBJ1-2; cdr3_aa: CASSYLRGESNGYTF; cdr3_nt: TGTGCCAGCAGTTACCTCAGAGGGGAATCGAATGGCTACACCTTC
clone_size: -; d_call: -; v_call: TRBV7-9; j_call: TRBJ2-7; cdr3_aa: CASSLAGQGPYEQYF; cdr3_nt: TGTGCCAGCAGCTTAGCTGGCCAGGGACCCTACGAGCAGTACTTC
clone_size: -; d_call: -; v_call: TRBV9; j_call: TRBJ2-6; cdr3_aa: CASSATRKGANVLTF; cdr3_nt: TGTGCCAGCAGCGCGACACGCAAAGGGGCCAACGTCCTGACTTTC
clone_size: -; d_call: TRBD1; v_call: TRBV19; j_call: TRBJ2-3; cdr3_aa: CASSSTGAITDTQYF; cdr3_nt: TGTGCCAGTAGTAGTACAGGGGCCATCACAGATACGCAGTATTTT
clone_size: -; d_call: -; v_call: TRBV19; j_call: TRBJ2-5; cdr3_aa: CASSIQRETQYF; cdr3_nt: TGTGCCAGTAGTATACAGCGAGAGACCCAGTACTTC
clone_size: -; d_call: -; v_call: TRBV15; j_call: TRBJ2-1; cdr3_aa: CATSIFSSSYNEQFF; cdr3_nt: TGTGCCACCAGCATCTTCAGTAGCAGCTACAATGAGCAGTTCTTC
clone_size: medium-sized; d_call: -; v_call: TRBV19; j_call: TRBJ1-5; cdr3_aa: CASSNLGISQSYQPQHF; cdr3_nt: TGTGCCAGTAGTAACCTGGGTATTAGTCAGTCGTATCAGCCCCAGCATTTT
clone_size: -; d_call: TRBD1; v_call: TRBV5-4; j_call: TRBJ1-4; cdr3_aa: CASSQKSGTGFGEKLFF; cdr3_nt: TGTGCCAGCAGCCAAAAATCAGGGACAGGGTTTGGTGAAAAACTGTTTTTT
clone_size: -; d_call: -; v_call: TRBV7-2; j_call: TRBJ1-2; cdr3_aa: CASSWGNIGYTF; cdr3_nt: TGTGCCAGCAGCTGGGGGAACATTGGCTACACCTTC
clone_size: -; d_call: -; v_call: TRBV6-1; j_call: TRBJ2-1; cdr3_aa: CASSESGRETQFF; cdr3_nt: TGTGCCAGCAGTGAGTCGGGCCGGGAGACGCAGTTCTTC
clone_size: -; d_call: -; v_call: TRBV7-2; j_call: TRBJ1-3; cdr3_aa: CASSLYAGVLPRSGNTIYF; cdr3_nt: TGTGCCAGCAGCTTATATGCAGGGGTCCTCCCTCGCTCTGGAAACACCATATATTTT
clone_size: few; d_call: -; v_call: TRBV4-3; j_call: TRBJ2-2; cdr3_aa: CASSQDGGTAYTGELFF; cdr3_nt: TGCGCCAGCAGCCAAGATGGGGGGACAGCTTACACCGGGGAGCTGTTTTTT
clone_size: -; d_call: TRBD2; v_call: TRBV5-6; j_call: TRBJ2-3; cdr3_aa: CASRLAGGPTDTQYF; cdr3_nt: TGTGCCAGCAGGTTAGCGGGGGGCCCCACAGATACGCAGTATTTT
clone_size: -; d_call: -; v_call: TRBV5-1; j_call: TRBJ1-1; cdr3_aa: CASSLGGLTLNTEAFF; cdr3_nt: TGCGCCAGCAGCTTGGGCGGTCTGACTTTGAACACTGAAGCTTTCTTT
clone_size: -; d_call: -; v_call: TRBV29-1; j_call: TRBJ2-7; cdr3_aa: CSVASFSSREQYF; cdr3_nt: TGCAGCGTTGCTTCTTTTTCGTCGCGCGAGCAGTACTTC
clone_size: -; d_call: -; v_call: TRBV7-9; j_call: TRBJ1-1; cdr3_aa: CASSFYGDTEAFF; cdr3_nt: TGTGCCAGCAGCTTTTACGGGGACACTGAAGCTTTCTTT
clone_size: few; d_call: -; v_call: TRBV7-9; j_call: TRBJ1-2; cdr3_aa: CASSFFLEGRGGYTF; cdr3_nt: TGTGCCAGCAGCTTCTTTCTCGAGGGCCGCGGAGGCTACACCTTC
clone_size: few; d_call: -; v_call: TRBV4-3; j_call: TRBJ1-4; cdr3_aa: CASSQDLTSNEKLFF; cdr3_nt: TGCGCCAGCAGCCAAGATCTCACTTCTAATGAAAAACTGTTTTTT
clone_size: -; d_call: -; v_call: TRBV5-1; j_call: TRBJ2-5; cdr3_aa: CASSTEGQETQYF; cdr3_nt: TGCGCCAGCAGCACCGAGGGTCAAGAGACCCAGTACTTC
clone_size: -; d_call: -; v_call: TRBV19; j_call: TRBJ2-1; cdr3_aa: CASKEPYPINEQFF; cdr3_nt: TGTGCCTCTAAGGAGCCCTACCCAATCAATGAGCAGTTCTTC